This T cell receptor beta chain came from a study of CD8 T cells in Susac syndrome. CD8+ and CD4+ blood T cells underwent TCR beta sequencing. TEMRA cells were FACS-enriched, and CD8+ and CD4+ T cells were isolated negatively. Random-hexamer reverse transcription was applied to about 0.45 to 1 ug RNA. Amplification of TCR beta CDR3 used immunoSEQ multiplex PCR across 54 Vbeta and 13 Jbeta. TCRdb re-analysed the immunoSEQ multiplex PCR reads in MiXCR, keeping a single row per CDR3 protein. This repertoire shows some 130,000 distinct CDR3 sequences, nearly 95% found once; its top ten account for approximately 0.12%. This CDR3 has 15 amino acids. CDR1 LGHDT and CDR2 YNNKEL come from the germline V gene (reference sequence). With 0 bases removed from V and 8 bases from J, the gap between germline ends came to 15 bases.

The sample was CD4+ T cells from PBMCs. The rearrangement joins TRBV3-1 to TRBJ2-3; tentatively, D is TRBD2 (5 bases). This receptor was obtained from a human donor in good health. The chain's CDR3 is CASSQDSVVGGTQYF. The DNA for the CDR3 is TGTGCCAGCAGCCAAGATAGCGTTGTGGGTGGTACGCAGTATTTT.